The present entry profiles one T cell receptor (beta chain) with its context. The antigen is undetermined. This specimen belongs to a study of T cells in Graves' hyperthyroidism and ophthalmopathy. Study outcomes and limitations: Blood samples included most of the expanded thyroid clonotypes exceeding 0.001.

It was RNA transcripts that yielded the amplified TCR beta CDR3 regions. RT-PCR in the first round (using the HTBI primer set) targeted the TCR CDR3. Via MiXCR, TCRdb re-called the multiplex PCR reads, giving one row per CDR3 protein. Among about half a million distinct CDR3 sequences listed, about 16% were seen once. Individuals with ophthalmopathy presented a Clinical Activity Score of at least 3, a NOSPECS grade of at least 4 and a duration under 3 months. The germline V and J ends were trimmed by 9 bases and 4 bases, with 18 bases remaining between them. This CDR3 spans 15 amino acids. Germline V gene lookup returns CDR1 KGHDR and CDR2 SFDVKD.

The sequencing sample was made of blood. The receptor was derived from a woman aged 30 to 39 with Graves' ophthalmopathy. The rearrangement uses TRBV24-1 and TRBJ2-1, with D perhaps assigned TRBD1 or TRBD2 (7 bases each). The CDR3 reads CATGPRQGGYNEQFF. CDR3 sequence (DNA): TGTGCCACCGGGCCGAGACAGGGAGGGTACAATGAGCAGTTCTTC.